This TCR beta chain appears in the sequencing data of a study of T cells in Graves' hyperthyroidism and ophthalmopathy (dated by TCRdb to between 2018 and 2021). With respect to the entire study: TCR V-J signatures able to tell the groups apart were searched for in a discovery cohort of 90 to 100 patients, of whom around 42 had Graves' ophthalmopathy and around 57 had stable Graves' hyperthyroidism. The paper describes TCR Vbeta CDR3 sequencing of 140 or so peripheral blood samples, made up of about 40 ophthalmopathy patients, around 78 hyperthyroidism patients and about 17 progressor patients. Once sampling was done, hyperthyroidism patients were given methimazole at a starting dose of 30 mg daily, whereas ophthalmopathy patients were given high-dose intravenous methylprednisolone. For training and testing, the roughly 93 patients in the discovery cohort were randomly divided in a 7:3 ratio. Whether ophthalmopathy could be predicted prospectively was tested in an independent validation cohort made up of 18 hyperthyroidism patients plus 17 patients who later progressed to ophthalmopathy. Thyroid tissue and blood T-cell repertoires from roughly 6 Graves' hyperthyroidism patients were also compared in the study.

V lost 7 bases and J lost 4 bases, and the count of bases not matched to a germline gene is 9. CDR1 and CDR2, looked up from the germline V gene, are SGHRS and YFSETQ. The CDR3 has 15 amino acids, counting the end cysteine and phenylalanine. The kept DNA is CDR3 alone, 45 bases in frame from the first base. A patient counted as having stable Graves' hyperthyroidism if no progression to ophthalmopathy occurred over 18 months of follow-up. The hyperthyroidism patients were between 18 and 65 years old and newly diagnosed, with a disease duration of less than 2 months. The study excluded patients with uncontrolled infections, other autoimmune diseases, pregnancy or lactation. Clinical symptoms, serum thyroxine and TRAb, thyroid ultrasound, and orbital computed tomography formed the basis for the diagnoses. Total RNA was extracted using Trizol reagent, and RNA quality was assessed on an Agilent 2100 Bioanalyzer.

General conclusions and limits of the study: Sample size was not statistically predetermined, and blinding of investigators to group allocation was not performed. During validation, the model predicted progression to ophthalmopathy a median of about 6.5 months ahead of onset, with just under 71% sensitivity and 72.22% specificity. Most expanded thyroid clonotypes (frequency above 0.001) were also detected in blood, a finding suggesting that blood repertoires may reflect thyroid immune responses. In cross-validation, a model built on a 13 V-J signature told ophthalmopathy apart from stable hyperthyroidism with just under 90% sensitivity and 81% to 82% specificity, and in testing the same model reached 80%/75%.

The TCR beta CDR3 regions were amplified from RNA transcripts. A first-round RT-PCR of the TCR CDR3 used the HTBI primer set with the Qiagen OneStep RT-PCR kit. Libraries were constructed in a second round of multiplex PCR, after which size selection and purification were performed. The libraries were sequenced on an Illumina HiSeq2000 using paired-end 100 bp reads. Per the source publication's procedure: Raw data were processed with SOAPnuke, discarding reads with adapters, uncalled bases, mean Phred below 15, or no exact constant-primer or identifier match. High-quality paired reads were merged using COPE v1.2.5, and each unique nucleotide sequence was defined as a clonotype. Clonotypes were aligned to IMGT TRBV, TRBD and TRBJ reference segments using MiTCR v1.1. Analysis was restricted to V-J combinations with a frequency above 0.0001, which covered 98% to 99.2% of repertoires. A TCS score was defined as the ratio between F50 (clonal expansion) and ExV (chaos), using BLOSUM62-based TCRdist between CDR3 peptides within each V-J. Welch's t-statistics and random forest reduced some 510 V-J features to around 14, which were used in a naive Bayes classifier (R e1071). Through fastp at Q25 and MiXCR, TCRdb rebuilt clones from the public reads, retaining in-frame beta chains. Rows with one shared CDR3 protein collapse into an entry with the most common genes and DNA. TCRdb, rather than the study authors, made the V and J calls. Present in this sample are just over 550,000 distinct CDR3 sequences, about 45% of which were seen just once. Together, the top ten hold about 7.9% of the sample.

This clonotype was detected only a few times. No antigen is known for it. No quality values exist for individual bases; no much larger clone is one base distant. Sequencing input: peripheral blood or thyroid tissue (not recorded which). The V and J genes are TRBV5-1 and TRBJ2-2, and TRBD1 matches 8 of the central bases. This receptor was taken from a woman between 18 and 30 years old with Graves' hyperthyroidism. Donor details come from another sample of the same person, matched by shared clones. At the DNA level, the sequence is TGCGCCAGCTCGCAGGGGGCGGAGGGCACCGGGGAGCTGTTTTTT. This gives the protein CASSQGAEGTGELFF.